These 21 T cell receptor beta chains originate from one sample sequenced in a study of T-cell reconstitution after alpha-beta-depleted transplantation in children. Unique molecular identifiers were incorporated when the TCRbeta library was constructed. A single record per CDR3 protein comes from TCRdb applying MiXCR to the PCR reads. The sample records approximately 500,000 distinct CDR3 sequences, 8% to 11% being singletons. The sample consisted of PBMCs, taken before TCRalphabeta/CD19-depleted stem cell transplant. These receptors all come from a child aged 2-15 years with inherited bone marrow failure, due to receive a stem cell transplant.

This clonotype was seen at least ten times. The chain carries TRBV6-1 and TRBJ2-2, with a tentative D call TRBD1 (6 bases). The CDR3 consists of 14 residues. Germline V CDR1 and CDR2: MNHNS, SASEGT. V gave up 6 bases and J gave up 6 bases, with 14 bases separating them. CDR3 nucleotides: TGTGCCAGCAGGGAAACAGGGTTTGCCGGGGAGCTGTTTTTT. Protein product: CASRETGFAGELFF.

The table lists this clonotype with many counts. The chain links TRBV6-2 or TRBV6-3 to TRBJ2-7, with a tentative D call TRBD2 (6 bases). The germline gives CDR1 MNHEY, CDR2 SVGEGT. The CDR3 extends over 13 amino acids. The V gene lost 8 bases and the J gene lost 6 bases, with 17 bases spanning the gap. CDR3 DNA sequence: TGTGCCAGCTCACCCGGGGAGGACGGCGAGCAGTACTTC. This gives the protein CASSPGEDGEQYF.

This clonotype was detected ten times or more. The CDR3 loop reads CSARDPAVYGYTF. The CDR3 DNA sequence: TGCAGTGCTAGAGACCCGGCGGTCTATGGCTACACCTTC. This chain links TRBV20-1 with TRBJ1-2, with unresolved D. The CDR3 has 13 amino acids. V was shortened by 0 bases and J by 4 bases, with 9 bases between the two germline ends. Germline loops: CDR1 DFQATT, CDR2 SNEGSKA (reference sequence).

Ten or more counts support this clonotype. CDR3 nucleotide sequence: TGTGCCAGCAGCCAAGTTTCCGCTAGAGTAGTCTCCTACGAGCAGTACTTC. Encoded protein: CASSQVSARVVSYEQYF. The chain is built from TRBV4-2 and TRBJ2-7; D not certain. The CDR3 sequence is 17 residues long. The germline V gene encodes CDR1 LGHNA and CDR2 YNFKEQ. Trimming took 1 base from V and 0 from J, leaving 16 bases between them.

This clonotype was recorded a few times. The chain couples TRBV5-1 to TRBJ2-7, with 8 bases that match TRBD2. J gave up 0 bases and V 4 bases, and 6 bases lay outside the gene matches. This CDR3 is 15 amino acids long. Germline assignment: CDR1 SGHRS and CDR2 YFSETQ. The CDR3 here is CASSPVAGSSYEQYF. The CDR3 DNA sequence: TGCGCCAGCAGCCCTGTAGCGGGAAGCTCCTACGAGCAGTACTTC.

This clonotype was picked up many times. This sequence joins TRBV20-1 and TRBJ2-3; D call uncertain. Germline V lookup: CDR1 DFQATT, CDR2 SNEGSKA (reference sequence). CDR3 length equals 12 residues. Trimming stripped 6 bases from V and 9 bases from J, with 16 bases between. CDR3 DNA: TGCAGTGCCGCAAGCGTTCGGTCCACGCAGTATTTT. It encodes CSAASVRSTQYF.

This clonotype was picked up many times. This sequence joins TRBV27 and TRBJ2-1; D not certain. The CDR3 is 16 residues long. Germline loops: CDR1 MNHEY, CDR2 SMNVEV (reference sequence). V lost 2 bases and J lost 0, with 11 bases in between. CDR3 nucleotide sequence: TGTGCCAGCAGTTTAACTGTCCTGGGCTCCTACAATGAGCAGTTCTTC. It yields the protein CASSLTVLGSYNEQFF.

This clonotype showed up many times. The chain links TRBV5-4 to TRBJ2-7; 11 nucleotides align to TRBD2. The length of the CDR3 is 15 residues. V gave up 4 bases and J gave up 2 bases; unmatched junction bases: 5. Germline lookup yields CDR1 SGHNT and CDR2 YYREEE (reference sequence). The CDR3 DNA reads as TGTGCCAGCAGCAGGGGACTAGCGGATACCTACGAGCAGTACTTC. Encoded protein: CASSRGLADTYEQYF.

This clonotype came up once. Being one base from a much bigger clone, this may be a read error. The CDR3, as DNA: TGTGCCAGCAGCTTGGTCGGGACTAGCGGGATGAAGCCTTTGCAAGAGACCCAGCACTTC. Translated, it gives CASSLVGTSGMKPLQETQHF. This chain uses TRBV5-6 with TRBJ2-5; 13 bases map to TRBD2. CDR1 is SGHDT, CDR2 YYEEEE, per germline. The CDR3 runs 20 residues.

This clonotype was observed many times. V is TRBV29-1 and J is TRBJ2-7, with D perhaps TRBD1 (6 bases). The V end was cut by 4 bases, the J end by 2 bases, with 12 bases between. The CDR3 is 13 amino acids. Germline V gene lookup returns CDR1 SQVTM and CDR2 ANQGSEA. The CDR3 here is CSVVVRGTYEQYF. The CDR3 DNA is TGCAGCGTTGTCGTCAGGGGCACCTACGAGCAGTACTTC.

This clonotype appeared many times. The CDR3 DNA reads as TGTGCCAGCAGCCTGGGTCTAGCGCTTGATCGTCTGTTCTTC. Translation gives CASSLGLALDRLFF. The V gene is TRBV7-2, the J gene TRBJ2-1, with TRBD2 as a possible D gene (6 bases). V shed 5 bases and J shed 15 bases, with 23 bases lying between them. CDR3 length equals 14 residues. Germline V CDR1 and CDR2: SGHTA, FQGNSA.

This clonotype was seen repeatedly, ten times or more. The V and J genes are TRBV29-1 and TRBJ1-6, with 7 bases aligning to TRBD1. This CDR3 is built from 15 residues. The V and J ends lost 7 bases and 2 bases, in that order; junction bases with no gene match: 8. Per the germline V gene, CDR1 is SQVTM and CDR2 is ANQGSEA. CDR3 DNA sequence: TGCAGCGACCGGACAGGTGTGACCTATAATTCACCCCTCCACTTT. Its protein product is CSDRTGVTYNSPLHF.

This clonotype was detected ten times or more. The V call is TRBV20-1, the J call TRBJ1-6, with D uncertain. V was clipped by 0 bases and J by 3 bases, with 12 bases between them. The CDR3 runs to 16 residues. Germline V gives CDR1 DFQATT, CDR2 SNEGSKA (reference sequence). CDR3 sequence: CSARDIGWGYNSPLHF. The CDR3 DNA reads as TGCAGTGCTAGAGATATCGGGTGGGGCTATAATTCACCCCTCCACTTT.

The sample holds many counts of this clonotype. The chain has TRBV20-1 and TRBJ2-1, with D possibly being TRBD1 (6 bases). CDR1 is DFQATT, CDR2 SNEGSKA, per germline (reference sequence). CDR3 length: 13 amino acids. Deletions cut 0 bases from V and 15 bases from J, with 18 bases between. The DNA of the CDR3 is TGCAGTGCTAGAGACGATAATACAGGGTGGAGGTTCTTC. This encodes CSARDDNTGWRFF.

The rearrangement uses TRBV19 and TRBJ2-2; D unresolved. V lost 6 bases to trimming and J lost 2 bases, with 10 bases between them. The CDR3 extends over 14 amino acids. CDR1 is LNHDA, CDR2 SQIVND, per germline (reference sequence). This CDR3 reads CASRSYINTGELFF. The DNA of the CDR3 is TGTGCCAGTAGATCGTACATTAACACCGGGGAGCTGTTTTTT.

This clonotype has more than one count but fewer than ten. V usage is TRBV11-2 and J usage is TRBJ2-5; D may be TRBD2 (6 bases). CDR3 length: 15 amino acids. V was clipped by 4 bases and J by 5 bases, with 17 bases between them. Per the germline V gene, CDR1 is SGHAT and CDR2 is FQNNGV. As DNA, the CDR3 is TGTGCCAGCAGCTCGGGGGTCTGGATTAGGGAGACCCAGTACTTC. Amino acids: CASSSGVWIRETQYF.

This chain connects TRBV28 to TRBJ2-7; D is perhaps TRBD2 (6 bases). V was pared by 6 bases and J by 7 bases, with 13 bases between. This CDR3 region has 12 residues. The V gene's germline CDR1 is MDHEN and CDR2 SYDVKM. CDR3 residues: CASSLPGTEQYF. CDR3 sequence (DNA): TGTGCCAGCAGCTTACCCGGGACTGAGCAGTACTTC.

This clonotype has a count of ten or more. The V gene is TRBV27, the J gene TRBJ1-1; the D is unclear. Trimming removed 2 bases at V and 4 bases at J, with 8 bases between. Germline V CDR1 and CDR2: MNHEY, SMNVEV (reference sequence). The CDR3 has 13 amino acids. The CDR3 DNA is TGTGCCAGCAGTTTAGGCAGCACCACTGAAGCTTTCTTT. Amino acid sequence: CASSLGSTTEAFF.

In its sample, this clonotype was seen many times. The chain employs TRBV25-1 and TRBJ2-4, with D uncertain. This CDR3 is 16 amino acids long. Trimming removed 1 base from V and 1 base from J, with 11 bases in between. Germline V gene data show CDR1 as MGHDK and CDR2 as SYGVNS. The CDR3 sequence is CASSEFGVGAKNIQYF. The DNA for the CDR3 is TGTGCCAGCAGTGAATTTGGAGTAGGGGCCAAAAACATTCAGTACTTC.

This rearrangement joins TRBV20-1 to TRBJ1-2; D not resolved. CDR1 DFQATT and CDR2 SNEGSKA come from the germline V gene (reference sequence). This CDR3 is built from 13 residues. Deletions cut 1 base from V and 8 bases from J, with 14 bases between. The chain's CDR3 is CSARGEAATGYTF. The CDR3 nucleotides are TGCAGTGCTAGAGGGGAGGCAGCAACGGGCTACACCTTC.

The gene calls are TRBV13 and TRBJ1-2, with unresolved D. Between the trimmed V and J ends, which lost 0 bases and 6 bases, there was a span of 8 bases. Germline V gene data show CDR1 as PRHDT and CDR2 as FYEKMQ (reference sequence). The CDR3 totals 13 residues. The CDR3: CASSLGGAHGYTF. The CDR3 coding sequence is TGTGCCAGCAGCTTAGGGGGTGCTCATGGCTACACCTTC.